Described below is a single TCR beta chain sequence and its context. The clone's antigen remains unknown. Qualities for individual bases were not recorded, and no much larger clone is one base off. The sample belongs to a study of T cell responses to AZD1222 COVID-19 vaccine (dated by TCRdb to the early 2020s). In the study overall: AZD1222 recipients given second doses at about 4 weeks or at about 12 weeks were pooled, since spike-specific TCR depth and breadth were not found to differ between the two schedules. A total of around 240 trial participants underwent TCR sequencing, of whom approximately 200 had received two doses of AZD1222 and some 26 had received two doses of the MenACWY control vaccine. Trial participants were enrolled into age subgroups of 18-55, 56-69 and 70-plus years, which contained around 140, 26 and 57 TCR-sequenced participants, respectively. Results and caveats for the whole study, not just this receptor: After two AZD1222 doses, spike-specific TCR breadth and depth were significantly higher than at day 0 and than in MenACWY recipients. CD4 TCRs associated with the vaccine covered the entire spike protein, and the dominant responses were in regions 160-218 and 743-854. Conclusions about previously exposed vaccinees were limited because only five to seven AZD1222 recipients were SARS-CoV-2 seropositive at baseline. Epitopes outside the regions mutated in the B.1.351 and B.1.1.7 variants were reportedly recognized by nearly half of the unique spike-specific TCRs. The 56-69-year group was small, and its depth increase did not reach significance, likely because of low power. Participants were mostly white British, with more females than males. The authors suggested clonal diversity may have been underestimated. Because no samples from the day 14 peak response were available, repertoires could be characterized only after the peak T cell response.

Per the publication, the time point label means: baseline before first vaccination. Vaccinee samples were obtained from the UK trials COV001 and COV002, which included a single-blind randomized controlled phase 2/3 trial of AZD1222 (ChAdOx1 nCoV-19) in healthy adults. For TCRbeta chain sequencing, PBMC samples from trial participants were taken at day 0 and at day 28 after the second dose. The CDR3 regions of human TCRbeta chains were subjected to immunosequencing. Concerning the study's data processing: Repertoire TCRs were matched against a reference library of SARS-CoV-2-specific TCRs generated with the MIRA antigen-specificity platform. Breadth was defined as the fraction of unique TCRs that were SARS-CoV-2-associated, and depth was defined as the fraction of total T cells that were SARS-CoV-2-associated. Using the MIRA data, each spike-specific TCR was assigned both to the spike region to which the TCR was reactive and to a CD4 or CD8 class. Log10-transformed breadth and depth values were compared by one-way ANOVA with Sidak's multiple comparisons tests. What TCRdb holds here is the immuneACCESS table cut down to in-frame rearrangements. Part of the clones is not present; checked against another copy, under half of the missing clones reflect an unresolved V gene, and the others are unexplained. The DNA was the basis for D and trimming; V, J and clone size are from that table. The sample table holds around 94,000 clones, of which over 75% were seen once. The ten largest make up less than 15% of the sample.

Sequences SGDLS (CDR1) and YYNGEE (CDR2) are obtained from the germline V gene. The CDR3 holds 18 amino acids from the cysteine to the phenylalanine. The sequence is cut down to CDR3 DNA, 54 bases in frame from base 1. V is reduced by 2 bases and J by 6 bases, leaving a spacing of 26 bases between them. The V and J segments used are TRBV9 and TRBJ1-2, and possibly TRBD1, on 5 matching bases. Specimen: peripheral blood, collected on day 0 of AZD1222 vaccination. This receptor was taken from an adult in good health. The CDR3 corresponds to CASSVGPGRGEGDNGYTF. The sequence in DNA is TGTGCCAGCAGCGTGGGCCCCGGACGGGGGGAAGGGGATAATGGCTACACCTTC. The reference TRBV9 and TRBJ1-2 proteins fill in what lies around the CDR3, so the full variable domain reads DSGVTQTPKHLITATGQRVTLRCSPRSGDLSVYWYQQSLDQGLQFLIQYYNGEERAKGNILERFSAQQFPDLHSELNLSSLELGDSALYFCASSVGPGRGEGDNGYTFGSGTRLTVV.